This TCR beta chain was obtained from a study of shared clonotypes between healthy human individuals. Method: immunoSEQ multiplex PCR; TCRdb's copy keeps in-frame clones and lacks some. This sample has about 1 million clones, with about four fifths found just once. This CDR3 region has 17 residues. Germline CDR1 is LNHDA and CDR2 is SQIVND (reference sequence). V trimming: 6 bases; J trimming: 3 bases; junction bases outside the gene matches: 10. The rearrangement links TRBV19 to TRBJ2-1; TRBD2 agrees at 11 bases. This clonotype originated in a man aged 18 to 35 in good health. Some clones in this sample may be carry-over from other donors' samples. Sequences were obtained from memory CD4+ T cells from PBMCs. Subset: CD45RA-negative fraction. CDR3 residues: CASSDLTSGKYYNEQFF. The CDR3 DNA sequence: TGTGCCAGTAGCGACCTGACTAGCGGGAAGTACTACAATGAGCAGTTCTTC.